Following are 32 T cell receptor beta chains from one sample sequenced in a study of OX40 agonist ivuxolimab in advanced cancers. The assay was immunoSEQ multiplex PCR, and TCRdb's table has in-frame clones only and misses some. The data show about 48,000 clones, more than 80% seen once. Sample: CD4+ or CD8+ T cells sorted from blood, taken in a trial of the OX40 agonist ivuxolimab. These receptors originate from an adult with an advanced solid tumor such as melanoma, head and neck, liver or kidney cancer.

The genes are TRBV28 and TRBJ2-3, with D maybe TRBD2 (5 bases). CDR3 length: 15 amino acids. With 5 bases removed from V and 3 bases from J, the gap between germline ends came to 15 bases. Looked up from germline, CDR1 is MDHEN and CDR2 is SYDVKM. The CDR3 protein is CASSPSSRRTDTQYF. Written as DNA, the CDR3 is TGTGCCAGCAGTCCCTCTAGCAGGAGGACAGATACGCAGTATTTT.

This chain links TRBV20-1 with TRBJ1-1; D not certain. The CDR3 sequence is 11 residues long. CDR1 DFQATT and CDR2 SNEGSKA come from the germline V gene (reference sequence). Trimming left V 3 bases short and J 4 bases short, with 6 bases between. The CDR3 region is CSASRFTEAFF. The CDR3 nucleotides read TGCAGTGCTAGCCGATTCACTGAAGCTTTCTTT.

The gene calls are TRBV5-1 and TRBJ2-2, with D unclear. This CDR3 comprises 11 residues. CDR1 is SGHRS, CDR2 YFSETQ, per germline. V was pared by 0 bases and J by 6 bases, with 0 bases between. In nucleotides, the CDR3 is TGCGCCAGCAGCTTGGCCGGGGAGCTGTTTTTT. Its translation: CASSLAGELFF.

This sequence joins TRBV5-5 and TRBJ1-1; 7 bases fit TRBD1. Trimming took 0 bases from V and 1 from J; bases not matched to a gene: 6. This CDR3 comprises 16 residues. Germline V CDR1 and CDR2: SGHKS, YYEKEE (reference sequence). For the CDR3, the DNA is TGTGCCAGCAGCTTGGTTCCGGGACAGCAGAACACTGAAGCTTTCTTT. Translated, it gives CASSLVPGQQNTEAFF.

J is TRBJ1-1 and V is TRBV6-1; D remains unclear. CDR3 length: 12 amino acids. The V and J ends lost 3 bases and 7 bases respectively, with 9 bases between them. Germline CDR1 and CDR2: MNHNS and SASEGT. Here the CDR3 reads CASSDPGIEAFF. The CDR3 DNA is TGTGCCAGCAGTGATCCCGGGATTGAAGCTTTCTTT.

The V gene is TRBV2, the J gene TRBJ2-7, with no clear D. The CDR3 spans 14 residues. Germline V lookup: CDR1 SNHLY, CDR2 FYNNEI. Trimming pared 2 bases from V and 2 bases from J, leaving 10 bases between. Here the CDR3 DNA reads TGTGCCAGCAGTGAACGTCTGAACACCTACGAGCAGTACTTC. The encoded protein is CASSERLNTYEQYF.

As DNA, the CDR3 is TGTGCCAGCAGCTTAGGTGGAGGGCAGTCCGGAAACACCATATATTTT. Translated, it gives CASSLGGGQSGNTIYF. The chain employs TRBV7-2 and TRBJ1-3; D remains unclear. This CDR3 comprises 16 residues. V lost 1 base to trimming and J lost 4 bases, with 14 bases between them. The V gene's germline CDR1 is SGHTA and CDR2 FQGNSA.

This chain joins TRBV4-2 and TRBJ2-2, with 13 nucleotides matching TRBD2. Germline trimming cut 0 bases from V and 5 bases from J; bases unmatched to any gene: 3. The CDR3 extends over 17 amino acids. The germline V gene has CDR1 LGHNA and CDR2 YNFKEQ. The CDR3 bases are TGTGCCAGCAGCCAAGATAGGACTAGCGGGGGTACCGGGGAGCTGTTTTTT. Translation: CASSQDRTSGGTGELFF.

The chain employs TRBV9 and TRBJ2-5; D may be TRBD1 (6 bases). The CDR3 is 14 amino acids. Trimming pared 4 bases from V and 4 bases from J, leaving 14 bases between. CDR1 and CDR2 from the germline V gene are SGDLS and YYNGEE. The CDR3 nucleotides are TGTGCCAGCAGCCTTAGCGACAGGCGAGAGACCCAGTACTTC. Amino acid sequence: CASSLSDRRETQYF.

The gene calls are TRBV5-1 and TRBJ2-1; 9 nucleotides line up with TRBD1. Losses at the gene ends were 4 bases for V and 2 bases for J; bases not matched to a gene: 4. The CDR3 length is 15 residues. Germline V gene sequence: CDR1 SGHRS, CDR2 YFSETQ. Here the CDR3 reads CASSSRDRAYNEQFF. CDR3 DNA sequence: TGCGCCAGCAGCAGCCGGGACAGGGCCTACAATGAGCAGTTCTTC. The variable domain in full, with the rest retrieved from reference TRBV5-1 and TRBJ2-1, is KAGVTQTPRYLIKTRGQQVTLSCSPISGHRSVSWYQQTPGQGLQFLFEYFSETQRNKGNFPGRFSGRQFSNSRSEMNVSTLELGDSALYLCASSSRDRAYNEQFFGPGTRLTVL.

The chain recombines TRBV28 with TRBJ1-1; possible D gene TRBD1, 5 bases. This CDR3 spans 15 amino acids. Trimming pared 5 bases from V and 0 bases from J, leaving 13 bases between. CDR1 is MDHEN and CDR2 is SYDVKM in the germline V gene. CDR3 nucleotide sequence: TGTGCCAGCAGTACCGCCGGGACTATGAACACTGAAGCTTTCTTT. Protein: CASSTAGTMNTEAFF.

The chain carries TRBV28 and TRBJ1-1, with D unresolved. The CDR3 totals 17 residues. V was shortened by 1 base and J by 2 bases, with 17 bases between the two germline ends. Germline assignment: CDR1 MDHEN and CDR2 SYDVKM. The CDR3 loop reads CASSLSTPRAPNTEAFF. CDR3 nucleotide sequence: TGTGCCAGCAGTTTATCAACCCCCCGGGCCCCCAACACTGAAGCTTTCTTT.

The CDR3 is CASSPSNIGSGVGKLFF. DNA of the CDR3: TGTGCCAGCAGCCCCTCGAATATAGGAAGTGGGGTTGGAAAACTGTTTTTT. V gene TRBV13 combines with J gene TRBJ1-4; no definite D call. Germline V gives CDR1 PRHDT, CDR2 FYEKMQ (reference sequence). This CDR3 has 17 residues. V was pared by 5 bases and J by 10 bases, with 26 bases between.

The rearrangement joins TRBV7-2 to TRBJ2-5, with 8 positions matching TRBD1. The ends lost 7 bases at V and 4 bases at J; junction bases unmatched: 8. The germline V gene encodes CDR1 SGHTA and CDR2 FQGNSA. The CDR3 consists of 14 residues. CDR3 bases: TGTGCCAGCACCCGAGGACAGGGTGCAGAGACCCAGTACTTC. Translation: CASTRGQGAETQYF.

This chain links TRBV6-1 with TRBJ1-1; D unresolved. This CDR3 comprises 15 residues. V was clipped by 1 base and J by 3 bases, with 12 bases between them. Germline CDR1 reads MNHNS; CDR2 reads SASEGT. CDR3 in DNA: TGTGCCAGCAGTGAAGGTGGCCCGAGGCACACTGAAGCTTTCTTT. This sequence encodes CASSEGGPRHTEAFF.

The genes are TRBV5-5 and TRBJ1-2, with TRBD1 matching 8 bases. The V gene's germline CDR1 is SGHKS and CDR2 YYEKEE (reference sequence). Germline trimming cut 4 bases from V and 3 bases from J; bases unmatched to any gene: 5. This CDR3 spans 14 amino acids. The CDR3 reads CASSPGQGHYGYTF. For the CDR3, the DNA is TGTGCCAGCAGCCCCGGACAGGGTCACTATGGCTACACCTTC.

The chain employs TRBV28 and TRBJ1-1; TRBD1 agrees at 11 bases. This CDR3 is built from 14 residues. The V and J ends lost 7 bases and 4 bases, in that order; junction bases with no gene match: 5. From germline, CDR1 is MDHEN and CDR2 SYDVKM. Here the CDR3 DNA reads TGTGCCAGCACCTCGGGACAGGGGGTCACTGAAGCTTTCTTT. This translates into CASTSGQGVTEAFF.

This clone has more than one count but fewer than ten. The J gene is TRBJ1-1, the V gene TRBV30, with TRBD1 matching over 7 bases. The germline V gene has CDR1 GTSNPN and CDR2 SVGIG (reference sequence). The CDR3 contains 13 residues. V shed 2 bases and J 5 bases; nucleotides not matched to a gene: 5. The CDR3 coding sequence is TGTGCCTGGAGTCGGGGACAGACTACTGAAGCTTTCTTT. Translated, it gives CAWSRGQTTEAFF.

The chain uses TRBV4-1 and TRBJ2-5, with D perhaps matching TRBD1 (6 bases). The germline gives CDR1 MGHRA, CDR2 YSYEKL. V lost 4 bases and J 5 bases, leaving 20 bases between the germline ends. The CDR3 covers 16 residues. CDR3 coding DNA: TGCGCCAGCAGCCCCCCCCGGGACACTGCCAGGGAGACCCAGTACTTC. Amino acid sequence: CASSPPRDTARETQYF.

The CDR3 DNA reads as TGTGCCAGCAGCTTAGGGACAGGAAAAAGCACAGATACGCAGTATTTT. This encodes CASSLGTGKSTDTQYF. The V and J genes are TRBV7-9 and TRBJ2-3; TRBD1 matches at 7 bases. Germline V gene data show CDR1 as SEHNR and CDR2 as FQNEAQ (reference sequence). V was clipped by 1 base and J by 0 bases; unmatched bases: 4. This CDR3 is 16 amino acids long.

The chain links TRBV5-1 to TRBJ1-1; no clear D gene. Per the germline V gene, CDR1 is SGHRS and CDR2 is YFSETQ. V was pared by 1 base and J by 2 bases, with 9 bases between. The CDR3 length is 14 residues. The CDR3 DNA is TGCGCCAGCAGCTTGTGGGTGCTAAACACTGAAGCTTTCTTT. Translating it yields CASSLWVLNTEAFF.

The chain uses TRBV18 and TRBJ1-1; the match to TRBD1 covers 10 bases. Germline CDR1 reads KGHSH; CDR2 reads LQKENI. The CDR3 consists of 14 residues. Trimming took 4 bases from V and 3 from J; bases not matched to a gene: 2. CDR3 DNA sequence: TGTGCCAGCTCACAGGACAGGGGGGACACTGAAGCTTTCTTT. It yields the protein CASSQDRGDTEAFF.

The chain carries TRBV28 and TRBJ1-4; D remains unclear. The CDR3 runs 14 residues. Germline CDR1 MDHEN, CDR2 SYDVKM. Trimming removed 6 bases at V and 3 bases at J, with 11 bases between. The CDR3 DNA reads TGTGCCAGCAGCCGAACGACCCCTAATGAAAAACTGTTTTTT. This sequence encodes CASSRTTPNEKLFF.

The chain carries TRBV19 and TRBJ1-4; D remains ambiguous. The CDR3 covers 15 residues. The V and J ends lost 5 bases and 3 bases respectively, with 13 bases between them. Germline V gene data show CDR1 as LNHDA and CDR2 as SQIVND (reference sequence). In nucleotides, the CDR3 is TGTGCCAGTAGTTCCTCGACGGAACCTAATGAAAAACTGTTTTTT. Its translation is CASSSSTEPNEKLFF.

The chain couples TRBV5-1 to TRBJ2-7; maybe TRBD1 (6 bases). Per the germline V gene, CDR1 is SGHRS and CDR2 is YFSETQ. Between the trimmed V and J ends, which lost 4 bases and 7 bases, there was a span of 18 bases. This CDR3 spans 14 amino acids. The CDR3, as DNA: TGCGCCAGCAGCCCTGCCCCAGGGGATGGGGAGCAGTACTTC. The encoded protein is CASSPAPGDGEQYF.

The chain uses TRBV6-5 and TRBJ2-5, with D perhaps matching TRBD1 (6 bases). Germline V lookup: CDR1 MNHEY, CDR2 SVGAGI. The CDR3 has 13 residues. V lost 6 bases, J lost 3 bases, and 11 bases lay in between. The CDR3 loop reads CASSRGQKETQYF. Written as DNA, the CDR3 is TGTGCCAGCAGCCGAGGACAGAAAGAGACCCAGTACTTC.

This sequence joins TRBV7-2 and TRBJ2-1, with D tentatively TRBD1 or TRBD2 (5 bases each). Germline V lookup: CDR1 SGHTA, CDR2 FQGNSA. V lost 5 bases to trimming and J lost 0 bases, with 11 bases between them. This CDR3 spans 15 amino acids. In DNA, the CDR3 is TGTGCCAGCAGCCCGGGACCAAACTCCTACAATGAGCAGTTCTTC. Its translation: CASSPGPNSYNEQFF.

This clone was observed once. J is TRBJ2-7 and V is TRBV6-1, with unresolved D. Trimming left V 1 base short and J 6 bases short, with 4 bases between. The CDR3 extends over 11 amino acids. Germline V gene sequence: CDR1 MNHNS, CDR2 SASEGT. CDR3 residues: CASSEDSEQYF. The CDR3 nucleotides are TGTGCCAGCAGTGAAGACAGCGAGCAGTACTTC.

This chain joins TRBV28 and TRBJ1-4; D unresolved. This CDR3 has 11 amino acids. Germline loops: CDR1 MDHEN, CDR2 SYDVKM. Deletions cut 5 bases from V and 11 bases from J, with 9 bases between. This CDR3 reads CASSRRGKLFF. CDR3 bases: TGTGCCAGCAGTCGCCGAGGGAAACTGTTTTTT.

This chain uses TRBV19 with TRBJ2-1; D ambiguous. Trimming shortened V by 3 bases and J by 9 bases, and 9 bases separated the two germline ends. Germline CDR1 is LNHDA and CDR2 is SQIVND (reference sequence). The CDR3 length is 12 residues. CDR3 loop: CASSIIMGEQFF. The CDR3 bases are TGTGCCAGTAGTATTATCATGGGTGAGCAGTTCTTC. Together with reference TRBV19 and TRBJ2-1, the CDR3 gives the full variable domain: DGGITQSPKYLFRKEGQNVTLSCEQNLNHDAMYWYRQDPGQGLRLIYYSQIVNDFQKGDIAEGYSVSREKKESFPLTVTSAQKNPTAFYLCASSIIMGEQFFGPGTRLTVL.

CDR3 DNA: TGTGCCAGCAGTTACTCGTTGAACACTGAAGCTTTCTTT. Residues: CASSYSLNTEAFF. V and J are TRBV6-6 and TRBJ1-1; D uncertain. Between the trimmed V and J ends, which lost 0 bases and 0 bases, there was a span of 2 bases. The CDR3 length is 13 residues. Germline lookup yields CDR1 MNHNY and CDR2 SVGAGI (reference sequence).

The gene calls are TRBV15 and TRBJ2-5, with D perhaps TRBD2 (6 bases). Germline V lookup: CDR1 LNHNV, CDR2 YYDKDF (reference sequence). This CDR3 has 17 amino acids. V lost 3 bases and J 5 bases, leaving 22 bases between the germline ends. Written as DNA, the CDR3 is TGTGCCACCAGCAGGCGGGTGGGGGGTTGGCTAGGGGAGACCCAGTACTTC. It translates to CATSRRVGGWLGETQYF.